This note documents a single TCR beta chain sequence. TCRdb's table, derived via immunoSEQ multiplex PCR, lists solely in-frame clones and lacks some. Among around 150,000 clones listed, approximately 86% were seen once. This record belongs to a study of cytomegalovirus exposure and HLA in healthy donors. The V gene end was trimmed by 3 bases and the J gene end by 3 bases; junction bases not matched to a gene: 7. The germline CDR1 and CDR2 sequences are SGHRS and YFSETQ. This CDR3 is built from 16 residues. The sample consisted of PBMCs. This TCR came from a woman under 30 in good health and CMV-seropositive. The chain links TRBV5-1 to TRBJ2-2, with TRBD1 matching over 8 bases. The CDR3 loop reads CASSWRTGRYTGELFF. CDR3 in DNA: TGCGCCAGCAGCTGGCGGACAGGGAGGTACACCGGGGAGCTGTTTTTT.